This TCR beta chain was recovered during a study of early T cells in non-severe SARS-CoV-2 infection. Researchers tagged individual cDNA molecules with unique molecular identifiers. TCRdb reprocessed the 5' RACE reads via MiXCR and lists one record per CDR3 protein. In the table there are about 66,000 distinct CDR3 sequences, approximately 13% of which are singletons. V shed 7 bases and J shed 12 bases, with 15 bases lying between them. This CDR3 has 11 amino acids. CDR1 is MNHNS, CDR2 SASEGT, per germline. Sequencing was done on a sample of whole blood. The chain carries TRBV6-1 and TRBJ1-1, with D unclear. This clonotype originated in an adult who was a healthcare worker with PCR-confirmed SARS-CoV-2 infection or an uninfected control (not recorded which). The CDR3 spells CASNLGGLPFF. DNA of the CDR3: TGTGCCAGCAATCTTGGCGGACTCCCTTTCTTT.